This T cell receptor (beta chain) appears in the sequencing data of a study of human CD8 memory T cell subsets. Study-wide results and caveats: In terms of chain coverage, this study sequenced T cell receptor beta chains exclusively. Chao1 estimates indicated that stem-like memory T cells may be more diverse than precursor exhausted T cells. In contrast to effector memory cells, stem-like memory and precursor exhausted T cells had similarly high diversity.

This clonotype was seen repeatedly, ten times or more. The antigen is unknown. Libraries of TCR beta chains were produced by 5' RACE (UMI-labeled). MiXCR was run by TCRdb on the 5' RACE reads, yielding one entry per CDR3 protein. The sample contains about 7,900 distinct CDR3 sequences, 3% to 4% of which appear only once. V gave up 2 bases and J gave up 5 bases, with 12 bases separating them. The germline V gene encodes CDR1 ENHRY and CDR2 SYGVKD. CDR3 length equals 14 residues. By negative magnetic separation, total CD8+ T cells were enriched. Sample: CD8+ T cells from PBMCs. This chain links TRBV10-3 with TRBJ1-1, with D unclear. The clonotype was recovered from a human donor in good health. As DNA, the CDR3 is TGTGCCATCAGTGAGGTCGATTCGGGTACTGAAGCTTTCTTT. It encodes CAISEVDSGTEAFF.